This TCR beta chain is from a study of human versus mouse CDR3 diversity and MHC coevolution. About this clone: Its antigen remains unknown.

The germline CDR1 and CDR2 sequences are MDHEN and SYDVKM. V was trimmed by 3 bases and J by 7 bases, leaving 13 bases between them. The CDR3 length is 15 residues. Naive CD4 T cells were sorted as CD45RO-negative, CD62L-positive. Repertoires were generated with immunoSEQ multiplex PCR, while TCRdb's copy carries only in-frame clones and drops some. The sample contains around 77,000 clones, about 90% of which appear only once. Study results and caveats: The lowest clonal inequality scores came from most of the three human donors. Human CDR3s averaged more deletions and insertions than mouse CDR3s.

This TCR came from a person aged 30-70 years in good health. The V gene is TRBV28, the J gene TRBJ1-6; D is possibly TRBD1 (6 bases). The sample consisted of naive CD4+ T cells from blood. Noted subset: CD45RO-negative CD62L-positive naive CD4 T cells. CDR3: CASSLVRGGNSPLHF. The CDR3 nucleotides are TGTGCCAGCAGTTTGGTCAGGGGTGGAAATTCACCCCTCCACTTT.